Shown below are 17 T cell receptor beta chains from a single sample sequenced in a study of blood T cells in healthy people across ages (dated by TCRdb to the mid-2010s). Receptors were amplified or captured by 5' RACE. Sequenced using an Illumina HiSeq 2500. A second PCR of roughly 7 to 12 cycles was run with a J-beta primer mix and a sample-barcoded 5' primer. The public sequencing data were trimmed at Q25 with fastp and processed into clonotypes with MiXCR by TCRdb, which kept only in-frame beta chains. Duplicate CDR3 protein sequences are folded into a single record with the most common DNA and genes. This sample holds 1.5 million to 2 million distinct CDR3 sequences; under 30% were observed only once. 6.5% to 8.5% of the sample rests with the top ten. The specimen sequenced was blood. The receptor set was obtained from a woman aged 25 to 45 in good health.

The genes are TRBV20-1 and TRBJ2-1; TRBD2 is a possible D gene (5 bases). CDR3 length equals 14 residues. Trimming took off 3 bases at V and 6 bases at J, with 15 bases between the two ends. Germline loops: CDR1 DFQATT, CDR2 SNEGSKA (reference sequence). CDR3 nucleotides: TGCAGTGCTAGTCCTGAAGGACTTATCAATGAGCAGTTCTTC. It encodes CSASPEGLINEQFF.

In this sample, this clonotype turned up a few times. V gene TRBV6-5 combines with J gene TRBJ2-7, with TRBD1 matching over 9 bases. Germline CDR1 is MNHEY and CDR2 is SVGAGI. This CDR3 has 15 residues. Losses at the gene ends were 6 bases for V and 1 base for J; bases not matched to a gene: 7. The CDR3 loop reads CASRDLGQGSYEQYF. Written as DNA, the CDR3 is TGTGCCAGCAGGGACCTCGGACAGGGGTCCTACGAGCAGTACTTC.

The V and J genes are TRBV20-1 and TRBJ2-7; TRBD1 might be the D (5 bases). The germline gives CDR1 DFQATT, CDR2 SNEGSKA (reference sequence). V gave up 3 bases and J gave up 4 bases, with 10 bases separating them. This CDR3 region has 12 residues. CDR3 amino acids: CSASVPGYEQYF. The CDR3 region has the DNA TGCAGTGCTAGCGTCCCAGGGTACGAGCAGTACTTC.

In its sample, this clonotype was seen a few times. V and J are TRBV20-1 and TRBJ2-3; D is perhaps TRBD2 (7 bases). This CDR3 spans 15 amino acids. CDR1 is DFQATT and CDR2 is SNEGSKA in the germline V gene (reference sequence). V dropped 1 base and J dropped 0 bases, with 11 bases sitting between them. CDR3 in amino acids: CSARGRGRSTDTQYF. The DNA for the CDR3 is TGCAGTGCTAGAGGGCGGGGGCGAAGCACAGATACGCAGTATTTT.

On this clonotype itself: A much larger clone differs by one base, so this may be a read error. The chain uses TRBV18 and TRBJ1-1; TRBD1 might be the D (5 bases). CDR3 length equals 13 residues. Between the trimmed V and J ends, which lost 6 bases and 7 bases, there was a span of 15 bases. Germline CDR1 and CDR2: KGHSH and LQKENI. Written as DNA, the CDR3 is TGTGCCAGCTCGGGACCGACGGGCATTGAAGCTTTCTTT. Its protein is CASSGPTGIEAFF.

The chain couples TRBV18 to TRBJ1-1, with TRBD1 as a possible D gene (5 bases). The CDR3 has 14 amino acids. Germline V CDR1 and CDR2: KGHSH, LQKENI. V lost 2 bases, J lost 6 bases, and 13 bases lay in between. The CDR3 region is CASSPVAGSAEAFF. CDR3 sequence (DNA): TGTGCCAGCTCACCAGTTGCAGGGAGCGCTGAAGCTTTCTTT.

This clonotype was seen once. The chain is built from TRBV7-2 and TRBJ2-3; 7 nucleotides align to TRBD1. Germline CDR1 is SGHTA and CDR2 is FQGNSA. The CDR3 runs to 16 residues. V was clipped by 5 bases and J by 4 bases; unmatched bases: 12. The CDR3 reads CASSIVTGAGADTQYF. CDR3 coding DNA: TGTGCCAGCAGCATAGTCACAGGGGCAGGGGCAGATACGCAGTATTTT.

The J gene is TRBJ2-1, the V gene TRBV4-1, with D maybe TRBD2 (6 bases). Trimming left V 2 bases short and J 4 bases short, with 9 bases between. CDR3 length equals 14 residues. Germline values: CDR1 MGHRA, CDR2 YSYEKL. CDR3 sequence: CASSQLGTYNEQFF. In DNA form, the CDR3 reads TGCGCCAGCAGCCAACTAGGGACTTACAATGAGCAGTTCTTC.

The chain joins TRBV2 to TRBJ1-2, with 8 positions matching TRBD1. The CDR3 loop spans 15 amino acids. V was clipped by 6 bases and J by 8 bases; unmatched bases: 14. CDR1 and CDR2 from the germline V gene are SNHLY and FYNNEI. The CDR3 here is CASSARTGGIYGYTF. CDR3 nucleotide sequence: TGTGCCAGCAGCGCACGTACAGGGGGGATTTACGGCTACACCTTC.

The chain couples TRBV3-1 to TRBJ1-2; perhaps TRBD1 as D (5 bases). The CDR3 spans 14 residues. Trimming cost V 0 bases and J 7 bases, with 12 bases left between them. Looked up from germline, CDR1 is LGHDT and CDR2 is YNNKEL (reference sequence). The CDR3 here is CASSQDSLGGGYTF. CDR3 DNA: TGTGCCAGCAGCCAAGATTCCCTGGGGGGTGGCTACACCTTC.

The genes are TRBV7-9 and TRBJ2-3; 11 nucleotides line up with TRBD1. Per the germline V gene, CDR1 is SEHNR and CDR2 is FQNEAQ (reference sequence). The V and J ends lost 3 bases and 5 bases, in that order; junction bases with no gene match: 4. The CDR3 is 15 amino acids. The CDR3 bases are TGTGCCAGCAGCTTCGGACAGGGGGCTGAAGATACGCAGTATTTT. Translating it yields CASSFGQGAEDTQYF. Full variable domain (rest looked up from reference TRBV7-9 and TRBJ2-3): DTGVSQNPRHKITKRGQNVTFRCDPISEHNRLYWYRQTLGQGPEFLTYFQNEAQLEKSRLLSDRFSAERPKGSFSTLEIQRTEQGDSAMYLCASSFGQGAEDTQYFGPGTRLTVL.

This clonotype has just a few counts. J is TRBJ2-1 and V is TRBV6-5; 8 bases agree with TRBD2. CDR3 length equals 15 residues. The junction had 5 bases not matched to a gene; V was cut back by 6 bases and J by 1 base. Germline CDR1 MNHEY, CDR2 SVGAGI. For the CDR3, the DNA is TGTGCCAGCAGGCTAGCGGGTCCGTCCTACAATGAGCAGTTCTTC. Amino acids: CASRLAGPSYNEQFF.

This clonotype was counted between two and nine times. V usage is TRBV27 and J usage is TRBJ2-7; a weak D match, TRBD1 (7 bases). Germline V gene lookup returns CDR1 MNHEY and CDR2 SMNVEV (reference sequence). The CDR3 is made up of 12 amino acids. CDR3 coding DNA: TGTGCTACGCAGGGGGGCTCCTACGAGCAGTACTTC. This translates into CATQGGSYEQYF.

The chain recombines TRBV21-1 with TRBJ1-5; no check of the table's D call, TRBD1, against the DNA was made. TRBV21-1 constitutes a pseudogene. The CDR3 has 14 amino acids. The CDR3 protein is CASTPRGRNQPQHF. CDR3 bases: TGTGCCAGCACACCAAGGGGGCGGAATCAGCCCCAGCATTTT.

For this clonotype: This may be a read error: a much more frequent sequence differs by one nucleotide. J is TRBJ2-4 and V is TRBV29-1; D tentatively fits TRBD1 or TRBD2 (5 bases each). The CDR3 covers 14 residues. Per germline, CDR1 SQVTM and CDR2 ANQGSEA. V dropped 4 bases and J dropped 13 bases, with 23 bases sitting between them. CDR3 nucleotide sequence: TGCAGCGTTGTTGCTAGGGACCAACACAATGAGCAGTACTTC. Residues: CSVVARDQHNEQYF.

This clonotype was found many times. The chain is built from TRBV6-6 and TRBJ1-2, with D possibly being TRBD1 (5 bases). Germline V gene lookup returns CDR1 MNHNY and CDR2 SVGAGI (reference sequence). The CDR3 runs 14 residues. V was pared by 0 bases and J by 6 bases, with 11 bases between. In DNA, the CDR3 is TGTGCCAGCAGTTACTCTGGCAGGGAAGATGGCTACACCTTC. Protein product: CASSYSGREDGYTF.

This clonotype showed up just a few times. This rearrangement joins TRBV15 to TRBJ1-4; 9 bases map to TRBD1. The V gene end was trimmed by 5 bases and the J gene end by 8 bases; junction bases not matched to a gene: 6. The CDR3 is made up of 14 amino acids. In germline, CDR1 is LNHNV, CDR2 YYDKDF (reference sequence). CDR3 region: CATSHRGRREKLFF. The CDR3 DNA sequence: TGTGCCACCAGCCACAGGGGGCGACGGGAAAAACTGTTTTTT.